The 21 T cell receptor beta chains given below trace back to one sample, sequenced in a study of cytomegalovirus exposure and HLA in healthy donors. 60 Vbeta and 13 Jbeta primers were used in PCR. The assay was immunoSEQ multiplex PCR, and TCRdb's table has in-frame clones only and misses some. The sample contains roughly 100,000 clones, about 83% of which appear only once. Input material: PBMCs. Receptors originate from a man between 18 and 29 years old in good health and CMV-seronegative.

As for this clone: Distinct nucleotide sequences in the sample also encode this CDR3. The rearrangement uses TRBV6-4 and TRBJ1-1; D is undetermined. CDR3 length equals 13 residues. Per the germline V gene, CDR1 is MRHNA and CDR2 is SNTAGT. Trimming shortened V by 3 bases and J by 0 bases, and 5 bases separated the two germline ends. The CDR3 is CASSESLNTEAFF. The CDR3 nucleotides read TGTGCCAGCAGTGAATCCTTGAACACTGAAGCTTTCTTT.

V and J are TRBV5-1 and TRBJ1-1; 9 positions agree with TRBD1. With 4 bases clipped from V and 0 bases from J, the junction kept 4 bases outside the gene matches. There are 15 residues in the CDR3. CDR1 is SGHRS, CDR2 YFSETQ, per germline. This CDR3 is CASSLGQGMNTEAFF. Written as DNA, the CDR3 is TGCGCCAGCAGCCTAGGACAGGGGATGAACACTGAAGCTTTCTTT. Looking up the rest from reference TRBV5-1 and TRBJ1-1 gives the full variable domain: KAGVTQTPRYLIKTRGQQVTLSCSPISGHRSVSWYQQTPGQGLQFLFEYFSETQRNKGNFPGRFSGRQFSNSRSEMNVSTLELGDSALYLCASSLGQGMNTEAFFGQGTRLTVV.

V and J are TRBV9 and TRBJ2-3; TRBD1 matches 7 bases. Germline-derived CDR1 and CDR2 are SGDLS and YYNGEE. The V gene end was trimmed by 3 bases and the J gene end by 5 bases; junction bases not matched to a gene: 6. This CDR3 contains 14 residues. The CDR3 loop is CASSDRGEGDTQYF. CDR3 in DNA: TGTGCCAGCAGCGACAGGGGCGAGGGAGATACGCAGTATTTT.

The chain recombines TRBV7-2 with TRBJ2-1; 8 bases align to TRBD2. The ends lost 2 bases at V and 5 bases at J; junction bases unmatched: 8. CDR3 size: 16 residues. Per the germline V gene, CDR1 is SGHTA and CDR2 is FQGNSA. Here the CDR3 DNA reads TGTGCCAGCAGCTTAAAGGGGACTAGTTCCCACAATGAGCAGTTCTTC. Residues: CASSLKGTSSHNEQFF.

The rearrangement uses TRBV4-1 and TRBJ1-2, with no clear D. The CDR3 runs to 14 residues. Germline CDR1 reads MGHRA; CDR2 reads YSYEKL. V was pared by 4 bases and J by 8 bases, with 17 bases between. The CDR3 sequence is CASSPVAESRGYTF. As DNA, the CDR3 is TGCGCCAGCAGCCCAGTGGCCGAATCGAGGGGCTACACCTTC.

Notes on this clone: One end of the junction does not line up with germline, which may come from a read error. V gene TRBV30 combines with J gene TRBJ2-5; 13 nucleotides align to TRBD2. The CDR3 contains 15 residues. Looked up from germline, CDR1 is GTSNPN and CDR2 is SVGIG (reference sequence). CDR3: CAWSVLAGGGETHYF. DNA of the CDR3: TGTGCCTGGAGTGTACTAGCGGGAGGGGGAGAGACCCACTACTTC.

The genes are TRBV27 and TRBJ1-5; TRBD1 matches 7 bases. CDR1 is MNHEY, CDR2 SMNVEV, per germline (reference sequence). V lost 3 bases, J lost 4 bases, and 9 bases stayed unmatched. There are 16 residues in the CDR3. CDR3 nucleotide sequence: TGTGCCAGCAGTTTCGCGGGGCCCAGGGGGAATCAGCCCCAGCATTTT. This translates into CASSFAGPRGNQPQHF.

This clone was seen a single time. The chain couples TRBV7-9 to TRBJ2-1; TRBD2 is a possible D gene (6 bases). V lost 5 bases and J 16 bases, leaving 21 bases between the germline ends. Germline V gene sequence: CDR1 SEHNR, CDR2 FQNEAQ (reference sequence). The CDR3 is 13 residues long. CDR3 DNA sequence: TGTGCCAGCAGCCCAACCTCCCGGGAGTTGGAATTCTTC. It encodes CASSPTSRELEFF.

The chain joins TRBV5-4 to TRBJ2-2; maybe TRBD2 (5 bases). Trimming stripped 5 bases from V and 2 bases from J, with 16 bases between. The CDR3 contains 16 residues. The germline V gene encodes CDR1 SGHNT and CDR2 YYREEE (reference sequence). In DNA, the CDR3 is TGTGCCAGCAGTCTTAGTCCGGGAACTAACACCGGGGAGCTGTTTTTT. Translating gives CASSLSPGTNTGELFF.

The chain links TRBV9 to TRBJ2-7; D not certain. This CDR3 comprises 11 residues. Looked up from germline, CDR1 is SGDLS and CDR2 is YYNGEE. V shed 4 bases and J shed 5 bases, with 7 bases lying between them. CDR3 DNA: TGTGCCAGCAGCCGCTACGACGAGCAGTACTTC. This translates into CASSRYDEQYF.

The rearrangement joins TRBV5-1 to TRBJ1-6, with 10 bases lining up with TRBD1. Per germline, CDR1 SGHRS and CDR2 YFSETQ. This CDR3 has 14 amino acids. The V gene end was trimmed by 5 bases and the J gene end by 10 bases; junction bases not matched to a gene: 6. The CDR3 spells CASSDGQGGSPLHF. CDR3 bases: TGCGCCAGCAGTGACGGACAGGGGGGGTCACCCCTCCACTTT.

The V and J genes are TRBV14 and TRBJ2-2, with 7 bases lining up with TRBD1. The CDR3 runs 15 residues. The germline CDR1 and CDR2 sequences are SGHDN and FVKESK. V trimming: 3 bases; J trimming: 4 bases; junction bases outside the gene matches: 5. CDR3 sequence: CASSQSSGGTGELFF. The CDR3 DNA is TGTGCCAGCAGCCAGAGCTCAGGGGGCACCGGGGAGCTGTTTTTT.

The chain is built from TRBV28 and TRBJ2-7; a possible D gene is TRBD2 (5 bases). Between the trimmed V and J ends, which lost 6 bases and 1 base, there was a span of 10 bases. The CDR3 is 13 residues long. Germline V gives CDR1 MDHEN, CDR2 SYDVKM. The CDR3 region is CASRKAVSYEQYF. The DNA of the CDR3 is TGTGCCAGCAGAAAAGCGGTTTCCTACGAGCAGTACTTC.

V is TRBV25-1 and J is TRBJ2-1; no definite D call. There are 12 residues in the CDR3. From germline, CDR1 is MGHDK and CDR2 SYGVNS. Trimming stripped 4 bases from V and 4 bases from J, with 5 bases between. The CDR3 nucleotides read TGTGCCAGCAGTGGCCAGTACAATGAGCAGTTCTTC. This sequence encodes CASSGQYNEQFF. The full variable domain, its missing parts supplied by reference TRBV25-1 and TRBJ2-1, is EADIYQTPRYLVIGTGKKITLECSQTMGHDKMYWYQQDPGMELHLIHYSYGVNSTEKGDLSSESTVSRIRTEHFPLTLESARPSHTSQYLCASSGQYNEQFFGPGTRLTVL.

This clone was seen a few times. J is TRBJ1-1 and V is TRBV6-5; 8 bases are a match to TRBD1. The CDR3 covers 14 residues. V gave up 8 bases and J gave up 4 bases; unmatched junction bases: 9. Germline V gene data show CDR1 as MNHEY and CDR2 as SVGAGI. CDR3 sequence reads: CASVGQGYFTEAFF. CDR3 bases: TGTGCCAGCGTCGGACAGGGCTATTTCACTGAAGCTTTCTTT.

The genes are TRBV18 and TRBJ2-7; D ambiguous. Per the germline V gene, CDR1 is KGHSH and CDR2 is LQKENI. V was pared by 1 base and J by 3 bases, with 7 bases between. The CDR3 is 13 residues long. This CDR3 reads CASSPLADYEQYF. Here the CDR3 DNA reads TGTGCCAGCTCACCACTCGCGGACTACGAGCAGTACTTC.

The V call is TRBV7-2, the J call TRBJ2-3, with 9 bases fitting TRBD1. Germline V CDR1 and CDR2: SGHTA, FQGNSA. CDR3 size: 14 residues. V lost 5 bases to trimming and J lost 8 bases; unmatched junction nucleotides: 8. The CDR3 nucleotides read TGTGCCAGCAGCCCAAAGACAGGGGGTGGTACGCAGTATTTT. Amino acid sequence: CASSPKTGGGTQYF.

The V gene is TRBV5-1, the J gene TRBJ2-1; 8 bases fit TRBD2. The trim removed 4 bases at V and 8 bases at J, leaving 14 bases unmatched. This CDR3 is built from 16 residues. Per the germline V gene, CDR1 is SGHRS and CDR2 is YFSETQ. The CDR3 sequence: CASSQQPGLGMYEQFF. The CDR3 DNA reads TGCGCCAGCAGCCAACAACCGGGACTAGGGATGTATGAGCAGTTCTTC.

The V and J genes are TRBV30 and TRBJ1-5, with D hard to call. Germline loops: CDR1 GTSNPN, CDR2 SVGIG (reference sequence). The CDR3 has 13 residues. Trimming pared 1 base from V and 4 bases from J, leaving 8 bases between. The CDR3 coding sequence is TGTGCCTGGAGTGGAGAAGCTAATCAGCCCCAGCATTTT. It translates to CAWSGEANQPQHF. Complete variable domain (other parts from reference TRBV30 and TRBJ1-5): SQTIHQWPATLVQPVGSPLSLECTVEGTSNPNLYWYRQAAGRGLQLLFYSVGIGQISSEVPQNLSASRPQDRQFILSSKKLLLSDSGFYLCAWSGEANQPQHFGDGTRLSIL.

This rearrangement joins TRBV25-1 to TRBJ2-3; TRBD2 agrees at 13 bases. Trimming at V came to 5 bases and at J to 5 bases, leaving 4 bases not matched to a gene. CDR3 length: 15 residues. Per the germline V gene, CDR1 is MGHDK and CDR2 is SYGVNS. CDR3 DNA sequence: TGTGCCAGCAGTCGACTAGCGGGAGGTTTAGATACGCAGTATTTT. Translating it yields CASSRLAGGLDTQYF.

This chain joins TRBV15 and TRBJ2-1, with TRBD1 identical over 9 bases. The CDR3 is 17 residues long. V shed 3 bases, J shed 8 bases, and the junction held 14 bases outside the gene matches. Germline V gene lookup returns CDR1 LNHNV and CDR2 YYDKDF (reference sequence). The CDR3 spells CATSRQTGTGRVDEQFF. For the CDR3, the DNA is TGTGCCACCAGCAGGCAAACCGGGACAGGGAGGGTCGATGAGCAGTTCTTC. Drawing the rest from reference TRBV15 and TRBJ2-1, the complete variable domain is DAMVIQNPRYQVTQFGKPVTLSCSQTLNHNVMYWYQQKSSQAPKLLFHYYDKDFNNEADTPDNFQSRRPNTSFCFLDIRSPGLGDTAMYLCATSRQTGTGRVDEQFFGPGTRLTVL.